This T cell receptor beta chain was captured by sequencing in a study of T-cell reconstitution after alpha-beta-depleted transplantation in children. There are a few counts of this clonotype. There are 13 residues in the CDR3. The germline V gene has CDR1 MGHRA and CDR2 YSYEKL. Between the trimmed V and J ends, which lost 3 bases and 7 bases, there was a span of 7 bases. A library of TCRbeta sequences, prepared with unique molecular identifiers, was generated. TCRdb passed the PCR reads through MiXCR, listing each CDR3 protein once. The repertoire consists of about 980,000 distinct CDR3 sequences, with about 31% occurring once and the leading ten covering roughly 30%.

The source is a boy in the first two years of life who had a stem cell transplant for SCID, so the T cells may come from the graft donor. J is TRBJ1-6 and V is TRBV4-1; D is ambiguous. Specimen: PBMCs, mostly from graft donor cells, collected 360 days after TCRalphabeta/CD19-depleted stem cell transplant. This CDR3 reads CASSQTENSPLHF. CDR3 coding DNA: TGCGCCAGCAGCCAGACCGAAAATTCACCCCTCCACTTT.